The 20 T cell receptor beta chains below were found in one sample sequenced in a study of regulatory T cells in long-lasting Graves disease. Arm-PCR with iRepertoire HTBI primers amplified the CDR3 regions for these TCR beta libraries. TCRdb itself ran the multiplex PCR reads through MiXCR, one entry per CDR3 protein. The repertoire holds a few hundred thousand distinct CDR3 sequences, with less than 20% as singletons. The time point is: newly diagnosed GD, antithyroid drugs for less than 3 months. The TCR library was prepared using RNA isolated from PBMCs. The sample also formed part of further work on T cells in Graves' hyperthyroidism and ophthalmopathy.

The specimen comprised peripheral blood mononuclear cells (PBMCs), sampled at new diagnosis, from a patient treated with antithyroid drugs. The receptors were sampled from a woman aged 25 to 45 with Graves disease.

This clonotype has at least ten counts. This chain connects TRBV7-8 to TRBJ1-6; 7 positions match TRBD1. This CDR3 spans 14 amino acids. V gave up 5 bases and J gave up 4 bases; unmatched junction bases: 2. Looked up from germline, CDR1 is SGHVS and CDR2 is FQNEAQ. CDR3 bases: TGTGCCAGCAGCGGGACAGCGTATAATTCACCCCTCCACTTT. Translating it yields CASSGTAYNSPLHF.

This clonotype came up many times. The chain uses TRBV6-1 and TRBJ1-2; no reliable D call. The V gene lost 0 bases and the J gene lost 4 bases, with 15 bases spanning the gap. This CDR3 has 16 amino acids. The germline CDR1 and CDR2 sequences are MNHNS and SASEGT. The CDR3 DNA sequence: TGTGCCAGCAGTGAAGCCCATCTCAATGGCGGCTATGGCTACACCTTC. It translates to CASSEAHLNGGYGYTF.

Remarks on this clonotype: With only one base between it and a far larger clone, this is likely a read error. The CDR3 bases are TGTGCCAGCAGCCCGCGGACAGGGAGTGGGTACGCTGAAGCTTTCTTT. This translates into CASSPRTGSGYAEAFF. V usage is TRBV11-2 and J usage is TRBJ1-1, with TRBD1 matching over 8 bases. CDR1 is SGHAT and CDR2 is FQNNGV in the germline V gene. The V segment lost 5 bases and the J segment 6 bases; nucleotides outside the gene matches: 14. This CDR3 contains 16 residues.

With respect to this clonotype: Because it lacks the conserved phenylalanine or tryptophan at the end, this CDR3 is likely a read error. The rearrangement uses TRBV11-2 and TRBJ1-3; no clear D. The length of the CDR3 is 16 residues. Looked up from germline, CDR1 is SGHAT and CDR2 is FQNNGV. The CDR3 protein is CASSLIGRSSGKTIYC. The CDR3 region has the DNA TGTGCCAGCAGCTTAATTGGCAGGTCCTCTGGAAAGACCATATATTGT.

The chain links TRBV19 to TRBJ1-1; TRBD1 aligns across 8 bases. The CDR3 extends over 15 amino acids. Germline loops: CDR1 LNHDA, CDR2 SQIVND (reference sequence). Trimming at V came to 3 bases and at J to 1 base, leaving 4 bases not matched to a gene. Here the CDR3 reads CASSIPGTGNTEAFF. The CDR3 bases are TGTGCCAGTAGTATTCCCGGGACAGGGAACACTGAAGCTTTCTTT.

The V and J genes are TRBV11-2 and TRBJ1-2; D is undetermined. CDR3 length: 14 amino acids. With 6 bases removed from V and 2 bases from J, the gap between germline ends came to 13 bases. Germline lookup yields CDR1 SGHAT and CDR2 FQNNGV. CDR3 DNA: TGTGCCAGCAGTTACGGAGGAGAGAACTATGGCTACACCTTC. This sequence encodes CASSYGGENYGYTF.

This clonotype was seen at least ten times. V and J are TRBV6-5 and TRBJ1-6; 9 positions agree with TRBD1. The CDR3 sequence is 17 residues long. After removal of 6 bases from V and 0 bases from J, the junction contained 6 bases not matched to a gene. The germline CDR1 and CDR2 sequences are MNHEY and SVGAGI. In nucleotides, the CDR3 is TGTGCCAGCAGGTACGGGACAGGGAGCTCCTATAATTCACCCCTCCACTTT. This encodes CASRYGTGSSYNSPLHF.

This clonotype showed up many times. The DNA for the CDR3 is TGCAGTGCTAACGTATGGGGAGGTGAGCAGTACTTC. This sequence encodes CSANVWGGEQYF. The J gene is TRBJ2-7, the V gene TRBV20-1; maybe TRBD2 (6 bases). The length of the CDR3 is 12 residues. The germline V and J ends were trimmed by 4 bases and 7 bases, with 14 bases remaining between them. Germline loops: CDR1 DFQATT, CDR2 SNEGSKA (reference sequence).

V is TRBV6-1 and J is TRBJ1-3; D is unclear. V was pared by 6 bases and J by 0 bases, with 12 bases between. CDR1 is MNHNS, CDR2 SASEGT, per germline. The length of the CDR3 is 15 residues. The CDR3 loop is CASSLTVSSGNTIYF. The CDR3 coding sequence is TGTGCCAGCAGCCTAACAGTGAGCTCTGGAAACACCATATATTTT.

In its sample, this clonotype was seen many times. The V call is TRBV10-2, the J call TRBJ2-5; 9 bases line up with TRBD2. Germline assignment: CDR1 WSHSY and CDR2 SAAADI. The V gene end was trimmed by 2 bases and the J gene end by 4 bases; junction bases not matched to a gene: 14. This CDR3 is built from 18 residues. CDR3 in amino acids: CASSEPDGGGAFVETQYF. The CDR3 DNA reads as TGCGCCAGCAGTGAGCCCGACGGCGGGGGGGCCTTCGTAGAGACCCAGTACTTC.

This clonotype turned up a few times. V usage is TRBV3-1 and J usage is TRBJ2-7; D not certain. The V end lost 3 bases, the J end lost 3 bases, and 6 bases lay between the germline ends. The CDR3 length is 12 residues. Germline-derived CDR1 and CDR2 are LGHDT and YNNKEL (reference sequence). CDR3 DNA sequence: TGTGCCAGCAGCCAGATCGACTACGAGCAGTACTTC. Translated, it gives CASSQIDYEQYF.

The sample holds many counts of this clonotype. The chain employs TRBV10-2 and TRBJ2-7; 8 bases are shared with TRBD1. Trimming at V came to 8 bases and at J to 1 base, leaving 4 bases not matched to a gene. Germline loops: CDR1 WSHSY, CDR2 SAAADI. This CDR3 has 13 residues. The CDR3 bases are TGCGCCAGCTGCCGGGACAGGTCCTACGAGCAGTACTTC. Its protein is CASCRDRSYEQYF.

This clonotype was seen ten or more times. The rearrangement uses TRBV18 and TRBJ2-7; D could derive from TRBD1 or TRBD2 (6 bases each). Trimming stripped 2 bases from V and 5 bases from J, with 19 bases between. In germline, CDR1 is KGHSH, CDR2 LQKENI. This CDR3 comprises 16 residues. This CDR3 is CASSPWKGGEIDEQYF. In nucleotides, the CDR3 is TGTGCCAGCTCACCATGGAAGGGGGGAGAGATCGACGAGCAGTACTTC.

This clonotype came up many times. The chain is built from TRBV11-3 and TRBJ2-5; D possibly corresponds to TRBD1 (6 bases). This CDR3 has 15 amino acids. Germline CDR1 SGHNT, CDR2 YENEEA. Trimming pared 4 bases from V and 0 bases from J, leaving 12 bases between. Written as DNA, the CDR3 is TGTGCCAGCAGCTCCCGGACAGCGTACCAAGAGACCCAGTACTTC. Translation: CASSSRTAYQETQYF.

This clonotype has ten or more counts. This chain uses TRBV20-1 with TRBJ1-4, with TRBD1 as a possible D gene (5 bases). V lost 4 bases and J lost 3, with 15 bases in between. CDR3 length: 15 residues. Germline CDR1 is DFQATT and CDR2 is SNEGSKA (reference sequence). This CDR3 is CSANAGPESNEKLFF. The CDR3 DNA sequence: TGCAGTGCTAATGCAGGGCCGGAGTCTAATGAAAAACTGTTTTTT.

Ten or more counts support this clonotype. This chain uses TRBV20-1 with TRBJ2-2, with 9 positions matching TRBD1. This CDR3 contains 19 residues. The J segment lost 3 bases and the V segment lost 0 bases, leaving 14 bases of the junction unmatched. Germline CDR1 and CDR2: DFQATT and SNEGSKA (reference sequence). The CDR3 loop reads CSARDDGDRVRSDTGELFF. CDR3 nucleotides: TGCAGTGCTAGAGATGATGGGGACAGGGTTCGTAGTGACACCGGGGAGCTGTTTTTT.

A remark on this clonotype: A single base separates this from a much larger clone, so it may be a read error. The chain couples TRBV6-1 to TRBJ1-6; D ambiguous. This CDR3 has 14 residues. The V gene's germline CDR1 is MNHNS and CDR2 SASEGT. Trimming took off 6 bases at V and 7 bases at J, with 13 bases between the two ends. DNA of the CDR3: TGTGCCAGCAGCGACAACGAGGAGAATTCACCCCTCCACTTT. It is translated as CASSDNEENSPLHF.

This clonotype occurred many times. The chain joins TRBV25-1 to TRBJ1-1; TRBD1 might be the D (6 bases). CDR1 MGHDK and CDR2 SYGVNS come from the germline V gene. Trimming cost V 1 base and J 3 bases, with 9 bases left between them. The CDR3 spans 14 residues. In DNA form, the CDR3 reads TGTGCCAGCAGTGAATCCAGGGGATACACTGAAGCTTTCTTT. Translating gives CASSESRGYTEAFF.

At least ten counts were recorded for this clonotype. The V gene is TRBV29-1, the J gene TRBJ2-5, with D maybe TRBD1 (6 bases). Per germline, CDR1 SQVTM and CDR2 ANQGSEA. CDR3 size: 13 residues. V lost 7 bases and J lost 2, with 14 bases in between. In DNA form, the CDR3 reads TGCAGCGCCGACAGGTATCCACAAGAGACCCAGTACTTC. This translates into CSADRYPQETQYF.

The table lists this clonotype with a few counts. CDR3 sequence reads: CASSWMGSLTEPQHF. CDR3 in DNA: TGTGCCAGCAGTTGGATGGGGAGCCTGACTGAGCCCCAGCATTTT. The chain recombines TRBV27 with TRBJ1-5; D not certain. The CDR3 has 15 residues. With 4 bases removed from V and 8 bases from J, the gap between germline ends came to 18 bases. CDR1 is MNHEY and CDR2 is SMNVEV in the germline V gene (reference sequence).